The 7 T cell receptor beta chains listed next were all sequenced from one sample in a study of cytomegalovirus exposure and HLA in healthy donors. Repertoires were generated with immunoSEQ multiplex PCR, while TCRdb's copy carries only in-frame clones and drops some. This repertoire shows roughly 270,000 clones, 88% found once; its top ten account for about 0.99%. The sample comprised PBMCs. These receptors came from a woman under 30 in good health and CMV-seronegative.

This clone was recorded only once. The rearrangement joins TRBV5-1 to TRBJ1-1; 8 positions match TRBD1. Germline loops: CDR1 SGHRS, CDR2 YFSETQ. The CDR3 extends over 13 amino acids. After removal of 5 bases from V and 11 bases from J, the junction contained 11 bases not matched to a gene. The CDR3 sequence: CASRGTGQGRAFF. The CDR3 DNA sequence: TGCGCCAGCAGGGGGACCGGACAGGGTCGGGCTTTCTTT.

The rearrangement uses TRBV27 and TRBJ1-4; 9 positions match TRBD1. Losses at the gene ends were 5 bases for V and 6 bases for J; bases not matched to a gene: 7. In germline, CDR1 is MNHEY, CDR2 SMNVEV (reference sequence). The CDR3 contains 15 residues. In DNA form, the CDR3 reads TGTGCCAGCAGTCCCACCGGGACAGGGTATGAAAAACTGTTTTTT. Amino acids: CASSPTGTGYEKLFF.

The V call is TRBV15, the J call TRBJ1-5; 9 nucleotides match TRBD1. The length of the CDR3 is 14 residues. After removal of 6 bases from V and 5 bases from J, the junction contained 5 bases not matched to a gene. The germline gives CDR1 LNHNV, CDR2 YYDKDF (reference sequence). The chain's CDR3 is CATREDRGDQPQHF. The DNA of the CDR3 is TGTGCCACCAGGGAAGACAGGGGGGATCAGCCCCAGCATTTT.

J is TRBJ2-7 and V is TRBV19; 8 positions match TRBD1. Germline V gene sequence: CDR1 LNHDA, CDR2 SQIVND (reference sequence). The CDR3 covers 14 residues. With V trimmed by 5 bases and J by 2 bases, 5 bases remained unmatched. The CDR3 is CASSPRQGTYEQYF. CDR3 DNA: TGTGCCAGTAGTCCCAGACAGGGGACCTACGAGCAGTACTTC.

This clone was detected a few times. The gene calls are TRBV28 and TRBJ1-5, with D perhaps TRBD1 (6 bases). The CDR3 is 15 amino acids. Between the trimmed V and J ends, which lost 4 bases and 0 bases, there was a span of 10 bases. CDR1 MDHEN and CDR2 SYDVKM come from the germline V gene. The CDR3 reads CASSYRAYSNQPQHF. CDR3 bases: TGTGCCAGCAGTTACAGGGCTTATAGCAATCAGCCCCAGCATTTT.

This clone was picked up a small number of times. The rearrangement uses TRBV28 and TRBJ1-5, with 8 bases fitting TRBD1. The CDR3 has 15 residues. The junction had 12 bases not matched to a gene; V was cut back by 6 bases and J by 8 bases. Per the germline V gene, CDR1 is MDHEN and CDR2 is SYDVKM. In nucleotides, the CDR3 is TGTGCCAGCAGCCGACCACCGACAGGGGTTGAGCCCCAGCATTTT. This sequence encodes CASSRPPTGVEPQHF.

The chain uses TRBV28 and TRBJ1-6, with 9 bases lining up with TRBD1. Germline V gene sequence: CDR1 MDHEN, CDR2 SYDVKM. After removal of 4 bases from V and 7 bases from J, the junction contained 5 bases not matched to a gene. The CDR3 is made up of 15 amino acids. The CDR3 DNA follows: TGTGCCAGCAGTTCCCACAGGGGGCCGAATTCACCCCTCCACTTT. It encodes CASSSHRGPNSPLHF.